A selection of T cell receptor beta chains follows, all from one sample in a study of T cells in Graves' hyperthyroidism and ophthalmopathy. TCRdb reprocessed the multiplex PCR reads via MiXCR and lists one record per CDR3 protein. This sample carries around 600,000 distinct CDR3 sequences, around 13% of them seen once, and the ten largest clones take approximately 12%. Sequencing was done on a sample of blood. Receptor source: a woman between 50 and 59 years old with Graves' ophthalmopathy. The CDR3 runs from the conserved cysteine through the conserved F or W.

j_gene: TRBJ1-1
v_gene: TRBV12-5
CDR3aa: CASGLVAGLVNRRAEAFF

j_gene: TRBJ1-1
v_gene: TRBV20-1
CDR3aa: CSARGNRGNTEAFF

j_gene: TRBJ2-3
v_gene: TRBV7-8
CDR3aa: CASSSDGRTSTDTQYF

j_gene: TRBJ1-1
v_gene: TRBV11-3
CDR3aa: CASSAPIGEAFF

j_gene: TRBJ2-3
v_gene: TRBV6-2/TRBV6-3
CDR3aa: CASSPGLAGWRTDTQYF

j_gene: TRBJ2-3
v_gene: TRBV27
CDR3aa: CASSLSPSGTSTTDTQYF

j_gene: TRBJ2-7
v_gene: TRBV9
CDR3aa: CASSVGAGVAYEQYF

j_gene: TRBJ1-2
v_gene: TRBV20-1
CDR3aa: CSALQLTGNYGYTF

j_gene: TRBJ2-5
v_gene: TRBV11-2
CDR3aa: CASSLDRSSAATQYF

j_gene: TRBJ1-6
v_gene: TRBV10-3
CDR3aa: CAISRTANSPLHF

j_gene: TRBJ2-1
v_gene: TRBV5-1
CDR3aa: CASSPNLDEQFF

j_gene: TRBJ2-7
v_gene: TRBV7-8
CDR3aa: CASSLLATVSYEQYF

j_gene: TRBJ2-3
v_gene: TRBV29-1
CDR3aa: CSVEVGGPVSDTQYF

j_gene: TRBJ2-3
v_gene: TRBV30
CDR3aa: CAWSVTSGRTDTQYF

j_gene: TRBJ2-3
v_gene: TRBV20-1
CDR3aa: CSAWVAGETDTQYF

j_gene: TRBJ2-7
v_gene: TRBV28
CDR3aa: CASSFSSAGSSYEQYF

j_gene: TRBJ2-1
v_gene: TRBV5-4
CDR3aa: CASSLAGGGGYNEQFF

j_gene: TRBJ1-2
v_gene: TRBV7-8
CDR3aa: CASSLAFGQLYGYTF

j_gene: TRBJ2-3
v_gene: TRBV28
CDR3aa: CASRPSGGRTDTQYF

j_gene: TRBJ2-6
v_gene: TRBV4-2
CDR3aa: CASSRPPGLSGANVLTF

j_gene: TRBJ1-4
v_gene: TRBV27
CDR3aa: CASSPVWGNEKLFF

j_gene: TRBJ2-3
v_gene: TRBV7-9
CDR3aa: CASSGLRGRWEEHADTQYF

j_gene: TRBJ2-1
v_gene: TRBV7-2
CDR3aa: CASSPGLPVVEQGYNEQFF

j_gene: TRBJ1-2
v_gene: TRBV28
CDR3aa: CASRVGTVYGYTF

j_gene: TRBJ2-5
v_gene: TRBV20-1
CDR3aa: CSAREGETQYF

j_gene: TRBJ1-2
v_gene: TRBV6-2/TRBV6-3
CDR3aa: CASSPSRGSHGYTF

j_gene: TRBJ2-7
v_gene: TRBV18
CDR3aa: CASSPRQGEVYEQYF

j_gene: TRBJ2-7
v_gene: TRBV24-1
CDR3aa: CATSDGLAGGYEQYF